One sample yielded the 22 T cell receptor beta chains listed below, sequenced in a study of blood T cell repertoires in COVID-19. Using immunoSEQ multiplex PCR, the repertoire was profiled, and TCRdb retains in-frame clones only, with some absent. The sample shows 250,000 to 300,000 clones, 70% to 90% of them seen only once. Sequencing was carried out using PBMCs or T cells enriched from blood (not recorded which). Receptors originate from a man in his late teens or twenties who had recovered from COVID-19.

The chain uses TRBV5-1 and TRBJ2-7; 8 bases line up with TRBD2. V lost 5 bases and J lost 5; bases outside the gene matches: 12. CDR3 length equals 15 residues. Per the germline V gene, CDR1 is SGHRS and CDR2 is YFSETQ. CDR3 residues: CASSGGSGSFHEQYF. The DNA of the CDR3 is TGCGCCAGCAGTGGGGGGAGCGGGAGTTTCCACGAGCAGTACTTC.

This chain links TRBV27 with TRBJ2-3; D is perhaps TRBD2 (6 bases). Germline assignment: CDR1 MNHEY and CDR2 SMNVEV (reference sequence). Trimming left V 3 bases short and J 1 base short, with 8 bases between. The CDR3 sequence is 14 residues long. The CDR3 DNA reads as TGTGCCAGCAGTTTCGGAGGGGGCACAGATACGCAGTATTTT. This translates into CASSFGGGTDTQYF.

The chain employs TRBV12-5 and TRBJ2-3; 7 bases align to TRBD1. The V gene's germline CDR1 is LGHNT and CDR2 FRNRAP. The J segment lost 0 bases and the V segment lost 3 bases, leaving 3 bases of the junction unmatched. The CDR3 spans 15 residues. The CDR3 loop reads CASGLGTASTDTQYF. As DNA, the CDR3 is TGTGCTAGTGGTTTAGGGACAGCTAGCACAGATACGCAGTATTTT.

The chain combines TRBV2 with TRBJ1-1; D not certain. V lost 4 bases to trimming and J lost 3 bases, with 9 bases between them. The CDR3 is made up of 13 amino acids. CDR1 and CDR2 from the germline V gene are SNHLY and FYNNEI. DNA for the CDR3: TGTGCCAGCAGTGGTGACACCCACACTGAAGCTTTCTTT. Amino acid sequence: CASSGDTHTEAFF.

The chain is built from TRBV14 and TRBJ2-2; D unresolved. Trimming cost V 0 bases and J 3 bases, with 5 bases left between them. The CDR3 is 14 residues long. Germline CDR1 and CDR2: SGHDN and FVKESK. CDR3 coding DNA: TGTGCCAGCAGCCAAGAACCAGACACCGGGGAGCTGTTTTTT. As protein: CASSQEPDTGELFF.

The DNA of the CDR3 is TGTGCCAGCAGCCTATATGGGGCCCACGGGGGGAACACTGAAGCTTTCTTT. Amino acid sequence: CASSLYGAHGGNTEAFF. The chain uses TRBV7-8 and TRBJ1-1; a weak D match, TRBD1 (5 bases). The germline gives CDR1 SGHVS, CDR2 FQNEAQ. The V end was cut by 5 bases, the J end by 1 base, with 20 bases between. CDR3 length: 17 amino acids. Full variable domain (outside the CDR3, taken from reference TRBV7-8 and TRBJ1-1): GAGVSQSPRYKVAKRGQDVALRCDPISGHVSLFWYQQALGQGPEFLTYFQNEAQLDKSGLPSDRFFAERPEGSVSTLKIQRTQQEDSAVYLCASSLYGAHGGNTEAFFGQGTRLTVV.

The chain uses TRBV7-2 and TRBJ2-5; D is possibly TRBD1 (5 bases). Trimming removed 8 bases at V and 2 bases at J, with 15 bases between. In germline, CDR1 is SGHTA, CDR2 FQGNSA. The CDR3 is 14 residues long. CDR3 nucleotide sequence: TGTGCCAGCGTCAGTAAAAGGGGTCAAGAGACCCAGTACTTC. Residues: CASVSKRGQETQYF.

The DNA of the CDR3 is TGTGCCAGCAGTAGGGGGTCCCCCCCCAAACAAGAGACCCAGTACTTC. Protein: CASSRGSPPKQETQYF. The chain links TRBV27 to TRBJ2-5, with a tentative D call TRBD1 (6 bases). Trimming cost V 5 bases and J 2 bases, with 18 bases left between them. Germline V gives CDR1 MNHEY, CDR2 SMNVEV (reference sequence). This CDR3 contains 16 residues.

This clone was counted a few times. This chain joins TRBV5-1 and TRBJ1-2; D is unclear. The CDR3 is 14 amino acids. Deletions cut 0 bases from V and 0 bases from J, with 6 bases between. Germline V gives CDR1 SGHRS, CDR2 YFSETQ. The CDR3: CASSLDTTNYGYTF. The CDR3 DNA is TGCGCCAGCAGCTTGGACACAACTAACTATGGCTACACCTTC.

The rearrangement links TRBV18 to TRBJ1-2; D is ambiguous. There are 15 residues in the CDR3. Germline CDR1 reads KGHSH; CDR2 reads LQKENI. The V gene lost 0 bases and the J gene lost 5 bases, with 13 bases spanning the gap. CDR3 in amino acids: CASSPPASPLYGYTF. CDR3 sequence (DNA): TGTGCCAGCTCACCACCGGCAAGTCCCCTTTATGGCTACACCTTC.

This sequence joins TRBV5-6 and TRBJ1-6, with D possibly TRBD1 on 5 matching bases. Looked up from germline, CDR1 is SGHDT and CDR2 is YYEEEE. The CDR3 length is 15 residues. The germline V and J ends were trimmed by 0 bases and 10 bases, with 14 bases remaining between them. The CDR3 DNA sequence: TGTGCCAGCAGCTTGGCCGGGGGTTCCCACTCACCCCTCCACTTT. Protein: CASSLAGGSHSPLHF. The whole variable domain, filled in from reference TRBV5-6 and TRBJ1-6, reads DAGVTQSPTHLIKTRGQQVTLRCSPKSGHDTVSWYQQALGQGPQFIFQYYEEEERQRGNFPDRFSGHQFPNYSSELNVNALLLGDSALYLCASSLAGGSHSPLHFGNGTRLTVT.

The J gene is TRBJ2-3, the V gene TRBV7-6; TRBD2 aligns across 13 bases. CDR3 size: 17 residues. The germline V gene has CDR1 SGHVS and CDR2 FNYEAQ. V was clipped by 6 bases and J by 5 bases; unmatched bases: 11. CDR3 residues: CASSQGLAGEGGDTQYF. The CDR3 DNA reads as TGTGCCAGCAGTCAAGGACTAGCGGGAGAGGGGGGAGATACGCAGTATTTT.

This clone was counted only a few times. This chain connects TRBV6-1 to TRBJ1-5; D remains unclear. Trimming took 4 bases from V and 0 from J, leaving 19 bases between them. In germline, CDR1 is MNHNS, CDR2 SASEGT. CDR3 length: 18 amino acids. The CDR3: CASSGSQSAVNSNQPQHF. The CDR3 bases are TGTGCCAGCAGTGGGTCCCAGAGCGCTGTCAATAGCAATCAGCCCCAGCATTTT.

The chain has TRBV2 and TRBJ2-1, with D tentatively TRBD1 (5 bases). The CDR3 is 15 amino acids. Germline-derived CDR1 and CDR2 are SNHLY and FYNNEI. V shed 0 bases and J shed 5 bases, with 11 bases lying between them. CDR3 sequence (DNA): TGTGCCAGCAGTGAAGCGGCAGGGTCGGACAATGAGCAGTTCTTC. This codes for CASSEAAGSDNEQFF.

This chain connects TRBV3-1 (or the pseudogene TRBV3-2) to TRBJ2-1, with a tentative D call TRBD2 (6 bases). CDR3 length: 16 amino acids. The germline V gene has CDR1 LGHDT and CDR2 YNNKEL (reference sequence). The V gene lost 2 bases and the J gene lost 5 bases, with 16 bases spanning the gap. The CDR3 region has the DNA TGTGCCAGCAGCCAATGGGGTGCGGGGAGAGACAATGAGCAGTTCTTC. Translation gives CASSQWGAGRDNEQFF.

The chain combines TRBV3-1 (or the pseudogene TRBV3-2) with TRBJ2-1; 9 nucleotides line up with TRBD2. The CDR3 loop spans 14 amino acids. After removal of 5 bases from V and 3 bases from J, the junction contained 2 bases not matched to a gene. Looked up from germline, CDR1 is LGHDT and CDR2 is YNNKEL (reference sequence). The CDR3 DNA is TGTGCCAGCAGCACTAGCGGGTACTACAATGAGCAGTTCTTC. Translation gives CASSTSGYYNEQFF.

V is TRBV6-5 and J is TRBJ1-1; 7 bases fit TRBD1. The germline CDR1 and CDR2 sequences are MNHEY and SVGAGI. V was clipped by 0 bases and J by 0 bases; unmatched bases: 1. The CDR3 extends over 15 amino acids. CDR3 nucleotide sequence: TGTGCCAGCAGTTACTCGGACAGGATGAACACTGAAGCTTTCTTT. It yields the protein CASSYSDRMNTEAFF.

This clone was recorded only once. The J gene is TRBJ2-3, the V gene TRBV19; 9 nucleotides line up with TRBD1. V dropped 4 bases and J dropped 4; count of bases not matched to a gene: 3. CDR1 is LNHDA and CDR2 is SQIVND in the germline V gene (reference sequence). This CDR3 has 14 amino acids. The DNA of the CDR3 is TGTGCCAGTAGTAGAGGACAGGGGTCAGATACGCAGTATTTT. It codes for CASSRGQGSDTQYF.

This sequence joins TRBV5-1 and TRBJ2-1, with D possibly TRBD2 on 6 matching bases. The CDR3 loop spans 15 amino acids. From germline, CDR1 is SGHRS and CDR2 YFSETQ. V was cut by 2 bases and J by 5 bases, with 14 bases left in between. CDR3 DNA: TGCGCCAGCAGCTTTAGTAGCGGCGTCCACAATGAGCAGTTCTTC. This sequence encodes CASSFSSGVHNEQFF.

The V and J genes are TRBV6-1 and TRBJ2-1, with 12 bases lining up with TRBD2. The germline CDR1 and CDR2 sequences are MNHNS and SASEGT. With 4 bases clipped from V and 8 bases from J, the junction kept 9 bases outside the gene matches. The CDR3 extends over 16 amino acids. The chain's CDR3 is CASSGPSGGGYDEQFF. The CDR3 DNA sequence: TGTGCCAGCAGTGGCCCTAGCGGGGGGGGGTACGATGAGCAGTTCTTC.

This clone has just one count. The chain employs TRBV11-2 and TRBJ1-3; the D is unclear. This CDR3 has 12 amino acids. Between the trimmed V and J ends, which lost 3 bases and 6 bases, there was a span of 6 bases. Per the germline V gene, CDR1 is SGHAT and CDR2 is FQNNGV. CDR3 in amino acids: CASSLGVNTIYF. CDR3 nucleotides: TGTGCCAGCAGCTTGGGAGTAAACACCATATATTTT.

This chain connects TRBV2 to TRBJ1-4; no clear D gene. Trimming stripped 6 bases from V and 8 bases from J, with 7 bases between. CDR3 length: 11 amino acids. CDR1 and CDR2 from the germline V gene are SNHLY and FYNNEI. CDR3 residues: CASRGGEKLFF. For the CDR3, the DNA is TGTGCCAGCAGGGGCGGGGAAAAACTGTTTTTT.